This T cell receptor beta chain was sequenced for a study of blood T cell repertoires in COVID-19. Across the whole study: COVID-19 samples collected from the United States, Italy and Spain covered acute and convalescent phases. The analysed material was cDNA or gDNA that came from T cells, B-cell-depleted T cells, or PBMCs.

Per the original data handling: Amplification of reference gene primers was used by the study to estimate nucleated cell counts. Profiling relied on immunoSEQ multiplex PCR, and the TCRdb table lists in-frame clones only, not all of them. V and J calls and clone size are given by that table; D and trimming were obtained from the DNA. The table includes approximately 250,000 clones, 80% to 90% detected once. The V gene's germline CDR1 is LNHDA and CDR2 SQIVND (reference sequence). Trimming stripped 6 bases from V and 2 bases from J, with 12 bases between. The CDR3 is made up of 14 amino acids. The receptor comes from a man between 35 and 55 years old who had recovered from COVID-19. The chain couples TRBV19 to TRBJ2-3; tentative D call: TRBD2 (5 bases). Sample: peripheral blood. The CDR3 region has the DNA TGTGCCAGTAGGCAGGAGGTTTACACAGATACGCAGTATTTT. This gives the protein CASRQEVYTDTQYF. The full variable domain, its missing parts supplied by reference TRBV19 and TRBJ2-3, is DGGITQSPKYLFRKEGQNVTLSCEQNLNHDAMYWYRQDPGQGLRLIYYSQIVNDFQKGDIAEGYSVSREKKESFPLTVTSAQKNPTAFYLCASRQEVYTDTQYFGPGTRLTVL.